Described below is a single T cell receptor beta chain sequence and its context. Assay used: immunoSEQ multiplex PCR; TCRdb lists only in-frame clones, some missing. This sample has around 94,000 clones, with 90% found just once. Germline V gene data show CDR1 as SEHNR and CDR2 as FQNEAQ (reference sequence). This CDR3 has 15 residues. Trimming at V came to 5 bases and at J to 3 bases, leaving 7 bases not matched to a gene. This specimen belongs to a study of control samples from healthy donors and cancer patients. The chain recombines TRBV7-9 with TRBJ1-2, with 9 bases matching TRBD1. Sequencing was done on a sample of blood. The TCR originated in a woman under 30 in good health. CDR3: CASSPLDRGDYGYTF. Here the CDR3 DNA reads TGTGCCAGCAGCCCCCTGGACAGGGGAGACTATGGCTACACCTTC.